The 15 T cell receptor beta chains presented below share a single source sample, sequenced in a study of blood T cell repertoires in COVID-19. The repertoire was sequenced with immunoSEQ multiplex PCR; TCRdb's copy has only in-frame clones and lacks some. In the table there are a few hundred thousand clones, under 90% of which are singletons. Sequencing was done on a sample of PBMCs or T cells enriched from blood (not recorded which). These receptors were obtained from a young woman who had recovered from COVID-19.

The chain carries TRBV10-3 and TRBJ1-1; 9 nucleotides line up with TRBD1. This CDR3 spans 14 amino acids. Trimming took 11 bases from V and 6 from J; bases not matched to a gene: 13. CDR1 and CDR2 from the germline V gene are ENHRY and SYGVKD. The CDR3 sequence: CASTDGQGIAEAFF. CDR3 DNA sequence: TGTGCCTCAACCGATGGACAGGGGATAGCTGAAGCTTTCTTT.

The V call is TRBV20-1, the J call TRBJ2-5; 8 positions agree with TRBD2. J lost 3 bases, V lost 3 bases, and 9 bases had no gene match. Germline V CDR1 and CDR2: DFQATT, SNEGSKA (reference sequence). CDR3 length: 15 residues. The CDR3 reads CSASLPKTSEETQYF. For the CDR3, the DNA is TGCAGTGCTAGTCTCCCTAAGACTAGCGAAGAGACCCAGTACTTC.

This sequence joins TRBV3-1 (or the pseudogene TRBV3-2) and TRBJ2-1, with TRBD2 identical over 10 bases. CDR3 length: 14 amino acids. V gave up 6 bases and J gave up 5 bases; unmatched junction bases: 4. Germline V gives CDR1 LGHDT, CDR2 YNNKEL (reference sequence). Here the CDR3 DNA reads TGTGCCAGCAGTACTAGCGGGAACCACAATGAGCAGTTCTTC. Its protein is CASSTSGNHNEQFF.

V gene TRBV5-1 combines with J gene TRBJ2-3; TRBD2 might be the D (6 bases). V was trimmed by 3 bases and J by 9 bases, leaving 14 bases between them. CDR1 SGHRS and CDR2 YFSETQ come from the germline V gene. This CDR3 is 13 amino acids long. CDR3 nucleotides: TGCGCCAGCAGCTCTAGCGTTGTGGCCACGCAGTATTTT. Encoded protein: CASSSSVVATQYF.

V gene TRBV28 combines with J gene TRBJ1-2; a weak D match, TRBD1 (6 bases). The CDR3 covers 16 residues. CDR1 and CDR2 (germline): MDHEN, SYDVKM. V gave up 5 bases and J gave up 4 bases, with 20 bases separating them. In DNA form, the CDR3 reads TGTGCCAGCAGTCCCGGCAGGGGAGTGTTCTCCTATGGCTACACCTTC. It is translated as CASSPGRGVFSYGYTF.

In this sample, this clone turned up once. This rearrangement joins TRBV7-2 to TRBJ1-2; D not certain. Germline V lookup: CDR1 SGHTA, CDR2 FQGNSA. Trimming took off 7 bases at V and 4 bases at J, with 10 bases between the two ends. This CDR3 is 12 amino acids long. The CDR3 spells CASTETTYGYTF. CDR3 DNA sequence: TGTGCCAGCACCGAGACTACCTATGGCTACACCTTC.

The rearrangement joins TRBV2 to TRBJ2-5, with a possible D match to TRBD1 (6 bases). CDR1 and CDR2 from the germline V gene are SNHLY and FYNNEI. CDR3 size: 13 residues. V was cut by 9 bases and J by 0 bases, with 11 bases left in between. CDR3 loop: CASSRDNQETQYF. The CDR3 bases are TGTGCCAGTTCCCGGGACAACCAAGAGACCCAGTACTTC.

The chain employs TRBV10-1 and TRBJ2-1, with 7 bases identical to TRBD1. J gave up 10 bases and V 0 bases, and 15 bases lay outside the gene matches. In germline, CDR1 is WNHNN, CDR2 SYGVQD (reference sequence). The CDR3 length is 17 residues. The CDR3: CASSESCEGARFLEQFF. The CDR3 coding sequence is TGCGCCAGCAGTGAGTCGTGTGAGGGGGCCAGGTTCCTAGAGCAGTTCTTC.

The gene calls are TRBV5-1 and TRBJ1-1; D is uncertain. The CDR3 extends over 14 amino acids. V lost 2 bases and J 1 base, leaving 9 bases between the germline ends. Germline CDR1 and CDR2: SGHRS and YFSETQ. The CDR3 bases are TGCGCCAGCAGCTTCGGAGCCGGGAACACTGAAGCTTTCTTT. This codes for CASSFGAGNTEAFF.

The gene calls are TRBV2 and TRBJ1-2; D gene ambiguous. The CDR3 covers 17 residues. V was pared by 5 bases and J by 0 bases, with 19 bases between. CDR1 and CDR2 (germline): SNHLY, FYNNEI. In DNA, the CDR3 is TGTGCCAGCAGTCTAGGCGGGTGGCTGATTTCTAACTATGGCTACACCTTC. It yields the protein CASSLGGWLISNYGYTF. The whole variable domain, filled in from reference TRBV2 and TRBJ1-2, reads EPEVTQTPSHQVTQMGQEVILRCVPISNHLYFYWYRQILGQKVEFLVSFYNNEISEKSEIFDDQFSVERPDGSNFTLKIRSTKLEDSAMYFCASSLGGWLISNYGYTFGSGTRLTVV.

The CDR3 region is CASSHSGSSYEQYF. CDR3 nucleotide sequence: TGTGCCAGCAGTCATAGCGGGAGCTCTTACGAGCAGTACTTC. The rearrangement links TRBV6-5 to TRBJ2-7; 9 bases fit TRBD2. V lost 5 bases, J lost 4 bases, and 6 bases stayed unmatched. Germline V gene sequence: CDR1 MNHEY, CDR2 SVGAGI. The CDR3 runs 14 residues.

The chain combines TRBV28 with TRBJ1-2; D possibly corresponds to TRBD1 (5 bases). The CDR3 has 14 amino acids. The ends were cut back, 3 bases at V and 8 bases at J, with 16 bases in the middle. Germline V gives CDR1 MDHEN, CDR2 SYDVKM. CDR3 region: CASSFQAGPRGYTF. The CDR3 DNA is TGTGCCAGCAGTTTCCAGGCAGGGCCGCGAGGCTACACCTTC.

J is TRBJ2-5 and V is TRBV5-1, with D uncertain. This CDR3 contains 12 residues. CDR1 and CDR2 from the germline V gene are SGHRS and YFSETQ. V was pared by 4 bases and J by 3 bases, with 7 bases between. CDR3 region: CASSLPKETQYF. The CDR3 nucleotides read TGCGCCAGCAGCCTACCGAAAGAGACCCAGTACTTC.

The CDR3, as DNA: TGTGCCAGCAGCTGGACACCGACTAGCGACCGGTCCGACGAGCAGTACTTC. Its translation: CASSWTPTSDRSDEQYF. The chain has TRBV7-9 and TRBJ2-7, with TRBD2 matching 8 bases. CDR3 length: 17 residues. After removal of 4 bases from V and 5 bases from J, the junction contained 16 bases not matched to a gene. The germline V gene encodes CDR1 SEHNR and CDR2 FQNEAQ (reference sequence).

This chain uses TRBV30 with TRBJ2-7; 10 bases are shared with TRBD2. The CDR3 totals 16 residues. J gave up 5 bases and V 7 bases, and 17 bases lay outside the gene matches. The germline gives CDR1 GTSNPN, CDR2 SVGIG (reference sequence). This CDR3 is CASSGTLAGVSHEQYF. The CDR3 DNA follows: TGTGCCTCCTCGGGGACCCTAGCGGGAGTAAGCCACGAGCAGTACTTC.